The present T cell receptor (beta chain) was sequenced within a study of T cells in Graves' hyperthyroidism and ophthalmopathy. Points from the study as a whole: Clonotypes that were expanded in thyroid above 0.001 mostly appeared in blood too. Before onset, by a median of approximately 6.8 months, the model predicted ophthalmopathy.

The CDR3 spans 16 residues. Trimming took off 4 bases at V and 0 bases at J, with 16 bases between the two ends. Germline CDR1 and CDR2: MDHEN and SYDVKM. Ophthalmopathy patients had moderate-to-severe active disease, CAS ≥3, NOSPECS ≥4, and disease duration under 3 months. Lactation, pregnancy, other autoimmune disease or uncontrolled infection excluded patients. This clonotype was seen repeatedly, ten times or more. Antigen: not known. From RNA transcripts, TCR beta CDR3 regions were amplified. RT-PCR in the first round (using the HTBI primer set) targeted the TCR CDR3. MiXCR, run by TCRdb on the multiplex PCR reads, gives a single entry per CDR3 protein. The sample contains roughly 500,000 distinct CDR3 sequences, around a fifth of which appear only once.

This clonotype was obtained from a woman in her 70s with Graves' ophthalmopathy. This chain uses TRBV28 with TRBJ2-7; TRBD1 is a possible D gene (5 bases). The sequenced material came from blood. Written as DNA, the CDR3 is TGTGCCAGCAGTTCACAAAGAGACAGATCCTCCTACGAGCAGTACTTC. Its translation is CASSSQRDRSSYEQYF. The whole variable domain, filled in from reference TRBV28 and TRBJ2-7, reads DVKVTQSSRYLVKRTGEKVFLECVQDMDHENMFWYRQDPGLGLRLIYFSYDVKMKEKGDIPEGYSVSREKKERFSLILESASTNQTSMYLCASSSQRDRSSYEQYFGPGTRLTVT.